What follows is one T cell receptor (beta chain) and its context. The sample is drawn from a study of T cells expressing NK-cell markers. This CDR3 is built from 15 residues. Germline loops: CDR1 MNHNS, CDR2 SASEGT. For each CDR3 protein, TCRdb gives one entry from its re-call of the 5' RACE reads, without DNA. Seen in this sample are thousands of distinct CDR3 sequences; the ten most common clones hold under 75%. This TCR was sampled from a man aged 18-70 years in good health. The sample comprised blood T cells: a sorted CD56 or NKG2C T cell subset, CD4+ or CD8+ T cells, or bulk PBMC T cells (not recorded which). V and J are TRBV6-1 and TRBJ2-7; TCRdb proposes TRBD2, but this gene call is untestable without DNA. CDR3 amino acids: CASSEAGGPSYEQYF.